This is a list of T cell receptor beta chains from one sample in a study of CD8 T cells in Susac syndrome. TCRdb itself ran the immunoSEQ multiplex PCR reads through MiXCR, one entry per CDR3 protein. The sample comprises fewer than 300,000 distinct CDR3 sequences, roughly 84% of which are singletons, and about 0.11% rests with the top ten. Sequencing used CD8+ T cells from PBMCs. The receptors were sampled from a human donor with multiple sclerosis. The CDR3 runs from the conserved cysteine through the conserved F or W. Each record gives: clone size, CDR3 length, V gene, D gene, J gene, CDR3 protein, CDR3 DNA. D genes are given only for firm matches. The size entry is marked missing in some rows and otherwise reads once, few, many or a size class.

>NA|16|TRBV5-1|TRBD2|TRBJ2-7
CASSSPAGDLSYEQYF
TGCGCCAGCAGCTCCCCAGCGGGAGACTTATCCTACGAGCAGTACTTC
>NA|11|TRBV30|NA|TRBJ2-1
CAWSVAEVPFF
TGTGCCTGGAGTGTAGCTGAGGTTCCGTTCTTC
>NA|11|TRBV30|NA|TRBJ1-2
CAWNGGYGYTF
TGTGCCTGGAATGGAGGTTATGGCTACACCTTC
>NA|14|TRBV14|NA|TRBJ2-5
CASSPRTTQETQYF
TGTGCCAGCAGCCCAAGGACAACCCAAGAGACCCAGTACTTC
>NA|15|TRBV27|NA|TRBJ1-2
CASSRSGAVNYGYTF
TGTGCCAGCAGTAGATCAGGGGCCGTTAACTATGGCTACACCTTC
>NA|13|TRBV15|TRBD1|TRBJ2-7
CATNGGQGGEQHF
TGTGCCACCAACGGAGGACAGGGAGGCGAGCAGCACTTC
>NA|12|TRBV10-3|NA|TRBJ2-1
CAISESHYEQFF
TGTGCCATCAGTGAGTCCCACTATGAGCAGTTCTTC
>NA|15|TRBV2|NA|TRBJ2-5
CASSVPIADQETQYF
TGTGCCAGCAGTGTTCCTATCGCCGACCAAGAGACCCAGTACTTC
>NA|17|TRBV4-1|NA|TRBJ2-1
CASSQDHAISSYNEQFF
TGCGCCAGCAGCCAAGATCATGCTATCAGCTCCTACAATGAGCAGTTCTTC
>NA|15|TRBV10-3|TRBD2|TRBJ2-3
CAISDVREGGDTQYF
TGTGCCATCAGTGACGTAAGGGAGGGAGGAGATACGCAGTATTTT
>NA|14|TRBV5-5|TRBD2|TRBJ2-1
CASTYASGYNEQFF
TGTGCCAGCACCTATGCTAGCGGCTACAATGAGCAGTTCTTC
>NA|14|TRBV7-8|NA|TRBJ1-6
CASSLGARPWPLHF
TGTGCCAGCAGCTTAGGGGCTAGGCCCTGGCCCCTCCACTTT
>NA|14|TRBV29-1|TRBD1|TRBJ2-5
CSVYLDRGQETQYF
TGCAGCGTTTACTTAGACAGGGGCCAAGAGACCCAGTACTTC
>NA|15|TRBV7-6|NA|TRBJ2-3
CASSKGSGVDATQYF
TGTGCCAGCAGCAAAGGGTCAGGGGTTGACGCTACGCAGTATTTT
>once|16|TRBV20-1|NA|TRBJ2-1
CSAPPLTRSSYNEQFF
TGCAGTGCTCCACCCCTAACTAGATCCTCTTACAATGAGCAGTTCTTC
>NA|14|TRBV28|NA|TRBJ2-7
CASSLIAESYEQYF
TGTGCCAGCAGTTTAATAGCGGAGTCCTACGAGCAGTACTTC
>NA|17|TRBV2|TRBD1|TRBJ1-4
CASSLGVGGPAKEKLFF
TGTGCCAGCAGTTTGGGGGTAGGGGGCCCCGCGAAGGAAAAACTGTTTTTT
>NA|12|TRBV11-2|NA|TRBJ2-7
CASSFGDSEQYF
TGTGCCAGCAGCTTTGGGGATTCCGAGCAGTACTTC
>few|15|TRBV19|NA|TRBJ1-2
CASSIVPTGIYGYTF
TGTGCCAGTAGTATAGTCCCTACAGGGATCTATGGCTACACCTTC
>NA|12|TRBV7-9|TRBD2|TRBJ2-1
CASSLAGEGQFF
TGTGCCAGCAGCTTAGCGGGGGAGGGGCAGTTCTTC
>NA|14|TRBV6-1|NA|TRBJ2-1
CASSDVGPLNEQFF
TGTGCCAGCAGTGATGTGGGACCCCTCAATGAGCAGTTCTTC
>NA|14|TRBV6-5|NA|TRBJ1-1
CASSYSTGQLEAFF
TGTGCCAGCAGTTACTCGACGGGGCAGCTTGAAGCTTTCTTT
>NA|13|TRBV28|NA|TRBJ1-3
CASSFGPGNTIYF
TGTGCCAGCAGTTTTGGCCCTGGAAACACCATATATTTT
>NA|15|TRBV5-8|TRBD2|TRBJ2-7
CASRRGLAGGYEQYF
TGTGCCAGCAGGCGCGGACTAGCGGGAGGCTACGAGCAGTACTTC
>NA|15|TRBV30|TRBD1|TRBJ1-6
CAWSVLGQGNSPLHF
TGTGCCTGGAGTGTATTGGGACAGGGGAATTCACCCCTCCACTTT
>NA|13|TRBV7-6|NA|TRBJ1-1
CASSLAGDTEAFF
TGTGCCAGCAGCTTAGCCGGGGACACTGAAGCTTTCTTT
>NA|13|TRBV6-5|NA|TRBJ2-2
CASAYGPTGELFF
TGTGCCAGCGCGTATGGGCCCACCGGGGAGCTGTTTTTT
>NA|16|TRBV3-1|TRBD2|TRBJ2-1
CASSQFGGEAGDEQFF
TGTGCCAGCAGCCAATTCGGGGGGGAGGCCGGGGATGAGCAGTTCTTC
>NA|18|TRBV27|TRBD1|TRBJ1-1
CASQHRRDRGRLNTEAFF
TGTGCCAGCCAACATCGCCGGGACAGGGGGCGGTTGAACACTGAAGCTTTCTTT
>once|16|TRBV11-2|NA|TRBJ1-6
CASSPRPPGWGSPLHF
TGTGCCAGCAGCCCCCGCCCCCCAGGGTGGGGTTCACCCCTCCACTTT
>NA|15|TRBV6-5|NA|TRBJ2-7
CASSSPRVGTYEQYF
TGTGCCAGCAGTTCTCCTAGAGTGGGGACCTACGAGCAGTACTTC
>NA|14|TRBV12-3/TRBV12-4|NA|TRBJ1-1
CASSPGGAGTEAFF
TGTGCCAGCAGTCCCGGCGGGGCAGGCACTGAAGCTTTCTTT
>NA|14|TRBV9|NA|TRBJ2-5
CASSEASSQETQYF
TGTGCCAGCAGTGAAGCTTCGAGTCAAGAGACCCAGTACTTC
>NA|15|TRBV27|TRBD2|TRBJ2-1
CASSFGTSGPNEQFF
TGTGCCAGCAGTTTCGGGACTAGCGGTCCCAATGAGCAGTTCTTC
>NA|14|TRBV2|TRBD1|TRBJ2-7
CASSVGTGVDEQYF
TGTGCCAGCAGTGTGGGGACAGGGGTGGACGAGCAGTACTTC
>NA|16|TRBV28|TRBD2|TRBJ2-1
CASRPPLAGVSHEQFF
TGTGCCAGCAGGCCTCCTCTAGCGGGAGTTTCTCATGAGCAGTTCTTC
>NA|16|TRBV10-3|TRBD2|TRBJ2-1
CAISGFSGSSYNEQFF
TGTGCCATCAGCGGATTTAGCGGGAGCTCCTACAATGAGCAGTTCTTC
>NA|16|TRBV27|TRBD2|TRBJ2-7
CASSLERSGGTYEQYF
TGTGCCAGCAGTTTGGAGCGGAGCGGGGGAACCTACGAGCAGTACTTC
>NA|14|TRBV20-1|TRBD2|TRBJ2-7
CSARLAREPYEQYF
TGCAGTGCTAGACTAGCGCGGGAGCCCTACGAGCAGTACTTC
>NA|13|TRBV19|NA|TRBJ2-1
CASSIGSGAGKFF
TGTGCCAGTAGTATAGGATCAGGGGCGGGGAAGTTCTTC